Below are 3 T cell receptor beta chains sequenced from a single sample in a study of long-term antiretroviral therapy in people with HIV. A v3.0 immunoSEQ assay was performed at survey level. The assay was immunoSEQ multiplex PCR, and TCRdb's table has in-frame clones only and misses some. The table includes approximately 24,000 clones, around 84% detected once. The input for sequencing was unsorted PBMCs, taken approximately 6.2 years after starting antiretroviral therapy. The receptors stem from a man aged 30-40 years with HIV.

This chain uses TRBV9 with TRBJ1-3, with a possible D match to TRBD1 (6 bases). This CDR3 is built from 16 residues. The germline gives CDR1 SGDLS, CDR2 YYNGEE. The ends were cut back, 0 bases at V and 4 bases at J, with 14 bases in the middle. The CDR3 DNA sequence: TGTGCCAGCAGCGTAGTCGCCCGGGGGGCGGGAAACACCATATATTTT. It codes for CASSVVARGAGNTIYF.

This rearrangement joins TRBV11-1 to TRBJ1-2; 9 positions agree with TRBD1. The CDR3 contains 17 residues. With V trimmed by 5 bases and J by 4 bases, 14 bases remained unmatched. Germline V lookup: CDR1 SGHAT, CDR2 FQDESV (reference sequence). CDR3 sequence: CASSRDAGQGLGYGYTF. The CDR3 DNA is TGTGCCAGCAGCCGTGATGCGGGACAGGGTCTTGGCTATGGCTACACCTTC.

V gene TRBV9 combines with J gene TRBJ2-5; no firm D call. Between the trimmed V and J ends, which lost 0 bases and 5 bases, there was a span of 8 bases. From germline, CDR1 is SGDLS and CDR2 YYNGEE. This CDR3 comprises 13 residues. Here the CDR3 reads CASSVAIRETQYF. CDR3 bases: TGTGCCAGCAGCGTAGCTATTAGGGAGACCCAGTACTTC.